This is a list of T cell receptor beta chains from one sample in a study of CD8 T cells in Susac syndrome. TCRdb recomputed calls from the immunoSEQ multiplex PCR reads with MiXCR, one row per CDR3 protein. The profile shows around 140,000 distinct CDR3 sequences, around 94% of them singletons. Sequencing was done on a sample of CD4+ T cells from PBMCs. The receptors here all came from a human donor in good health. The CDR3 runs from the conserved cysteine through the conserved F or W. The D gene is left open where the match is weak. Not all rows give a size; the values are once, few, many and, for expanded clones, a class.

j_gene | d_gene | abundance | v_gene | CDR3aa | CDR3nt
TRBJ2-3 | . | . | TRBV11-3 | CASSHRGLSTDTQYF | TGTGCCAGCAGCCACAGGGGACTTAGCACAGATACGCAGTATTTT
TRBJ1-1 | . | . | TRBV5-6 | CASSLVLTANTEAFF | TGTGCCAGCAGCTTGGTGCTTACGGCGAACACTGAAGCTTTCTTT
TRBJ1-1 | . | . | TRBV30 | CAWSTTPNTEAFF | TGTGCCTGGAGTACTACCCCGAACACTGAAGCTTTCTTT
TRBJ2-5 | TRBD2 | . | TRBV2 | CASSESSRGQETQYF | TGTGCCAGCAGTGAGTCTTCGCGGGGGCAAGAGACCCAGTACTTC
TRBJ2-1 | TRBD2 | . | TRBV11-2 | CASSLDMGLAGNEQFF | TGTGCCAGCAGCTTAGATATGGGACTAGCGGGCAATGAGCAGTTCTTC
TRBJ2-7 | TRBD2 | . | TRBV5-1 | CASSKLAGDGTVQYF | TGCGCCAGCAGCAAACTAGCGGGGGACGGGACCGTGCAGTACTTC
TRBJ1-1 | . | . | TRBV12-3/TRBV12-4 | CASRPLGATEAFF | TGTGCCAGCAGACCCCTAGGGGCGACTGAAGCTTTCTTT
TRBJ1-1 | TRBD1 | once | TRBV19 | CASSQGAGGTEAFF | TGTGCCAGTAGTCAGGGGGCGGGCGGCACTGAAGCTTTCTTT
TRBJ2-2 | TRBD2 | . | TRBV19 | CASNLQSPLAGGPPGELFF | TGTGCCAGTAACCTACAATCCCCGCTAGCGGGAGGGCCGCCCGGGGAGCTGTTTTTT
TRBJ1-2 | TRBD1 | . | TRBV29-1 | CSVEGSDRGRNGYTF | TGCAGCGTTGAAGGGAGTGACAGGGGGAGGAATGGCTACACCTTC
TRBJ1-5 | TRBD1 | . | TRBV20-1 | CSATTGPEQPQHF | TGCAGTGCCACGACAGGGCCGGAGCAGCCCCAGCATTTT
TRBJ2-7 | TRBD2 | . | TRBV6-2/TRBV6-3 | CASSYIKAGGTYEQYF | TGTGCCAGCAGTTATATTAAAGCGGGAGGAACCTACGAGCAGTACTTC
TRBJ1-6 | . | . | TRBV15 | CATNRGGSPLHF | TGTGCCACCAACCGGGGAGGTTCACCCCTCCACTTT
TRBJ1-4 | . | . | TRBV18 | CASSPRATNEKLFF | TGTGCCAGCTCACCCAGGGCAACTAATGAAAAACTGTTTTTT
TRBJ2-1 | TRBD2 | few | TRBV4-1 | CASSHPTSGSYNEQFF | TGCGCCAGCAGCCACCCCACTAGCGGGAGTTACAATGAGCAGTTCTTC
TRBJ2-5 | TRBD2 | . | TRBV6-2/TRBV6-3 | CASQDGRAVSETQYF | TGTGCCAGCCAGGACGGGAGGGCCGTGTCGGAGACCCAGTACTTC
TRBJ1-1 | . | . | TRBV29-1 | CSVDQGWVNTEAFF | TGCAGCGTTGATCAGGGATGGGTGAACACTGAAGCTTTCTTT
TRBJ1-1 | . | . | TRBV12-3/TRBV12-4 | CASSLRRHPMNTEAFF | TGTGCCAGCAGTTTACGTCGACACCCCATGAACACTGAAGCTTTCTTT
TRBJ2-3 | TRBD2 | once | TRBV30 | CAWSVGAGGGADTQYF | TGTGCCTGGAGTGTAGGGGCGGGAGGAGGTGCAGATACGCAGTATTTT
TRBJ1-3 | . | . | TRBV6-1 | CASKKQGFGNTIYF | TGTGCCAGCAAGAAACAGGGTTTTGGAAACACCATATATTTT
TRBJ2-1 | . | . | TRBV29-1 | CSVTEGGSYNEQFF | TGCAGCGTTACCGAGGGGGGCTCCTACAATGAGCAGTTCTTC
TRBJ2-2 | TRBD2 | . | TRBV20-1 | CSGRISGSQNTGELFF | TGCAGTGGAAGGATTAGCGGGAGTCAGAACACCGGGGAGCTGTTTTTT
TRBJ2-2 | . | . | TRBV10-2 | CASTPWPGELFF | TGCGCCAGCACCCCATGGCCCGGGGAGCTGTTTTTT
TRBJ2-7 | TRBD2 | . | TRBV7-2 | CASCLAGVSYEQYF | TGTGCCAGCTGCTTAGCGGGGGTCTCCTACGAGCAGTACTTC
TRBJ2-2 | TRBD2 | . | TRBV29-1 | CSVEGGSATSHTGELFF | TGCAGCGTTGAAGGGGGTTCCGCGACTAGCCACACCGGGGAGCTGTTTTTT
TRBJ1-5 | . | . | TRBV29-1 | CSVGAGRGQPQHF | TGCAGCGTAGGGGCAGGGCGAGGGCAGCCCCAGCATTTT
TRBJ2-1 | TRBD2 | . | TRBV12-3/TRBV12-4 | CASSPQLGTGTSRSYNEQFF | TGTGCCAGCAGTCCCCAGTTGGGGACCGGGACTAGCCGGTCCTACAATGAGCAGTTCTTC
TRBJ2-7 | . | . | TRBV30 | CAWRPRGVYEQYF | TGTGCCTGGAGACCTAGGGGGGTCTACGAGCAGTACTTC
TRBJ2-3 | TRBD2 | . | TRBV5-6 | CASSSGRKRTDTQYF | TGTGCCAGCAGCTCCGGGAGGAAAAGGACAGATACGCAGTATTTT
TRBJ2-1 | . | . | TRBV10-3 | CAISESYGEQFF | TGTGCCATCAGTGAGTCTTACGGTGAGCAGTTCTTC
TRBJ1-1 | TRBD1 | . | TRBV29-1 | CSVEGTGNLPALNSEAFF | TGCAGCGTTGAGGGGACAGGGAATCTCCCAGCCCTGAACAGTGAAGCTTTCTTT
TRBJ2-7 | . | . | TRBV12-3/TRBV12-4 | CASNDGELRGSYEQYF | TGTGCCAGCAACGACGGAGAATTACGCGGCTCCTACGAGCAGTACTTC
TRBJ2-7 | . | . | TRBV7-8 | CASSLERYEQYF | TGTGCCAGCAGCTTGGAGCGATACGAGCAGTACTTC
TRBJ2-3 | . | few | TRBV18 | CASSPEDTQYF | TGTGCCAGCTCACCTGAAGATACGCAGTATTTT
TRBJ2-7 | . | . | TRBV10-1 | CASSETGVMYEQYF | TGCGCCAGCAGTGAAACGGGGGTAATGTACGAGCAGTACTTC
TRBJ2-7 | . | . | TRBV6-1 | CASRVLYEQYF | TGTGCCAGCAGGGTACTATACGAGCAGTACTTC
TRBJ1-1 | TRBD1 | . | TRBV5-1 | CASSLRTGVMNTEAFF | TGCGCCAGCAGCTTGAGGACAGGGGTAATGAACACTGAAGCTTTCTTT
TRBJ2-1 | TRBD2 | . | TRBV27 | CASSSSGIGNEQFF | TGTGCCAGCAGTTCTAGCGGGATAGGCAATGAGCAGTTCTTC
TRBJ2-3 | . | . | TRBV6-1 | CASSEGQTDTQYF | TGTGCCAGCAGTGAAGGTCAAACAGATACGCAGTATTTT
TRBJ2-5 | TRBD1 | . | TRBV5-1 | CASSPSGSGTGTKTQYF | TGCGCCAGCAGCCCCAGCGGGTCCGGGACAGGGACGAAGACCCAGTACTTC
TRBJ2-7 | . | . | TRBV2 | CASSTMGDEQYF | TGTGCCAGCAGTACTATGGGAGACGAGCAGTACTTC
TRBJ1-1 | TRBD1 | . | TRBV11-2 | CASDLYDTRDRNNEAFF | TGTGCCAGCGACCTCTATGATACCCGGGACAGGAATAATGAAGCTTTCTTT
TRBJ1-2 | . | . | TRBV30 | CAWSVGGASGYTF | TGTGCCTGGAGTGTAGGGGGGGCTTCTGGCTACACCTTC
TRBJ2-7 | TRBD2 | . | TRBV5-4 | CASSTELAVSSYEQYF | TGTGCCAGCAGCACCGAACTAGCGGTGAGCTCCTACGAGCAGTACTTC
TRBJ2-7 | . | . | TRBV28 | CASSFPSSAPAYF | TGTGCCAGCAGTTTCCCCTCCTCAGCACCCGCGTACTTC
TRBJ1-1 | . | . | TRBV3-1 | CASTPGPTNTEAFF | TGTGCCAGCACGCCGGGACCGACGAACACTGAAGCTTTCTTT
TRBJ1-2 | TRBD1 | . | TRBV2 | CASSADRVYGYTF | TGTGCCAGCAGTGCGGACAGGGTGTATGGCTACACCTTC
TRBJ2-7 | . | once | TRBV20-1 | CSARGQIYEQYF | TGCAGTGCTAGAGGACAGATCTACGAGCAGTACTTC
TRBJ1-6 | TRBD1 | . | TRBV7-9 | CASSLNPTGDSPLHF | TGTGCCAGCAGCCTCAACCCTACAGGGGATTCACCCCTCCACTTT
TRBJ1-1 | . | . | TRBV30 | CAWSQGWDTEAFF | TGTGCCTGGTCACAGGGTTGGGACACTGAAGCTTTCTTT
TRBJ1-2 | . | . | TRBV5-4 | CASSLGGREHYGYTF | TGTGCCAGCAGCTTGGGTGGGAGGGAGCACTATGGCTACACCTTC
TRBJ2-3 | TRBD1 | . | TRBV20-1 | CSLDRGSDTQYF | TGCAGCCTAGACAGGGGGTCAGATACGCAGTATTTT
TRBJ2-2 | . | once | TRBV4-1 | CASSQTSNGRTGELFF | TGCGCCAGCAGCCAAACAAGCAACGGGCGGACCGGGGAGCTGTTTTTT